The present TCR beta chain was sequenced within a study of T cell responses to AZD1222 COVID-19 vaccine. Study-level results: Repertoire sampling occurred only after the peak T cell response. Two doses of AZD1222 preceded a rise in Spike-specific TCR breadth and depth. Among spike-specific TCRs, nearly half reportedly target unmutated variant regions.

Profiled with immunoSEQ multiplex PCR; TCRdb holds only in-frame clones, not every one. Among fewer than 150,000 clones listed, roughly 90% were seen once. CDR1 and CDR2 from the germline V gene are SGDLS and YYNGEE. The CDR3 consists of 13 residues. Trimming removed 0 bases from V and 5 bases from J; junction bases left unmatched: 2. As concerns this clone: Its antigen is not known.

The sequencing here drew on peripheral blood, taken on day 0 of AZD1222 vaccination. This rearrangement joins TRBV9 to TRBJ2-7; 7 bases fit TRBD2. This TCR was recovered from an adult in good health. The CDR3 DNA reads as TGTGCCAGCAGCGTAGCGGGGGGACACGAGCAGTACTTC. Translation: CASSVAGGHEQYF.